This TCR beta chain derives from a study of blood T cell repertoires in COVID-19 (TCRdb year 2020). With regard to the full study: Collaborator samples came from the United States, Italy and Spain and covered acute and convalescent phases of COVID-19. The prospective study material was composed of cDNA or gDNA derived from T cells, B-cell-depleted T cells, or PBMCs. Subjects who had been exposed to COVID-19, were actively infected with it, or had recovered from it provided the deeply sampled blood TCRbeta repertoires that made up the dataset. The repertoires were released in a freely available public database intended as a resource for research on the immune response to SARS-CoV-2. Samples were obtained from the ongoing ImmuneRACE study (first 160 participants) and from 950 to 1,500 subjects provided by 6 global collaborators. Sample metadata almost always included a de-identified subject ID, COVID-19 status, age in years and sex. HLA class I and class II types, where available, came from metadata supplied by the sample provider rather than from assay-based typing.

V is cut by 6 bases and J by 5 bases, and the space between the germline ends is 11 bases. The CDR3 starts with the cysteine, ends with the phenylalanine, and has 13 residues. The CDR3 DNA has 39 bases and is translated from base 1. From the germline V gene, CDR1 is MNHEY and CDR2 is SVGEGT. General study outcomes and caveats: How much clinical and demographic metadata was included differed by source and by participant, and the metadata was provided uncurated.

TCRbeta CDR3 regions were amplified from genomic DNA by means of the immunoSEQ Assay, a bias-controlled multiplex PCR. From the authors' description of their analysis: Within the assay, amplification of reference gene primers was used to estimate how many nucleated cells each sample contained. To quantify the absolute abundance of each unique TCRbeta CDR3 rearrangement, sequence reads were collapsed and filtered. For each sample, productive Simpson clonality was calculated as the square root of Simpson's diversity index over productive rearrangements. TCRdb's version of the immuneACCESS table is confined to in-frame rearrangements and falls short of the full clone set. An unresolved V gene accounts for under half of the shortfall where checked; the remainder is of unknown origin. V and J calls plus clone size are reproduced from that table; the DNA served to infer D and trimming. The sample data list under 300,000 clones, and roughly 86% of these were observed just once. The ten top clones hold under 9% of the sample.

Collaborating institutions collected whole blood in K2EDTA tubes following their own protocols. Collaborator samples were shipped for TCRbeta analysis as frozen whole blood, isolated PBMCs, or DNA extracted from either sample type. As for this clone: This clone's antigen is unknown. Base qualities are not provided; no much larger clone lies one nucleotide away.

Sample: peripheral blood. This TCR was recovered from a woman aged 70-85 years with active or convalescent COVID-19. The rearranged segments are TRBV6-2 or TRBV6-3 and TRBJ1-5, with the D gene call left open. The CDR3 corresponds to CASSRGEDQPQHF. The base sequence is TGTGCCAGCAGCCGCGGGGAGGATCAGCCCCAGCATTTT.